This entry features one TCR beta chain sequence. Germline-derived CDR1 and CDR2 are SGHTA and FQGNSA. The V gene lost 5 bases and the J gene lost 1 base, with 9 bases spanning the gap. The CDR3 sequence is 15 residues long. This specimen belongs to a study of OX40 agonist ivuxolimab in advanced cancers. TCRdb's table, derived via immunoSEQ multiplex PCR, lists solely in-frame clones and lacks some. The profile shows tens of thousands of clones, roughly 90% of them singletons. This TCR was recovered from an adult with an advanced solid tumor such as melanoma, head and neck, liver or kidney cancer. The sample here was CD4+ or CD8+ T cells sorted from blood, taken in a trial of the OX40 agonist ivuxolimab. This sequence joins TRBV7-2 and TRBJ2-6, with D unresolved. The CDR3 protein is CASSVYKSGANVLTF. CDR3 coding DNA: TGTGCCAGCAGCGTCTACAAATCTGGGGCCAACGTCCTGACTTTC.